This T cell receptor (beta chain) emerged from a study of blood T cell repertoires in COVID-19. Across the study: The United States, Italy and Spain supplied acute and convalescent COVID-19 samples. The cDNA or gDNA used as material had been derived from T cells, B-cell-depleted T cells, or PBMCs.

V was shortened by 0 bases and J by 1 base, with 7 bases between the two germline ends. Germline V gene sequence: CDR1 SGHRS, CDR2 YFSETQ. This CDR3 contains 14 residues. TCRdb's table, derived via immunoSEQ multiplex PCR, lists solely in-frame clones and lacks some. This table holds roughly 78,000 clones, approximately 90% found once. The TCR originated in a man aged 60 to 69 with acute or convalescent COVID-19. The chain links TRBV5-1 to TRBJ1-1, with D unresolved. The sequencing sample was made of peripheral blood. CDR3 protein: CASSLDVQNTEAFF. The CDR3 nucleotides are TGCGCCAGCAGCTTGGATGTACAGAACACTGAAGCTTTCTTT.